A single sample gave rise to the 7 T cell receptor beta chains below, sequenced in a study of shared clonotypes between healthy human individuals. Some clones are missing from TCRdb's copy, which holds only in-frame ones; the method was immunoSEQ multiplex PCR. This sample has millions of clones, with roughly nine tenths found just once. Sequenced sample: naive CD4+ T cells sorted from blood. Stated subset: CD45RA+ positively selected. All receptors derive from a man aged 18 to 29 in good health.

Notes on this clone: This CDR3 is also generated by other DNA sequences in the sample. The V call is TRBV9, the J call TRBJ2-2; D is perhaps TRBD2 (6 bases). V was trimmed by 0 bases and J by 4 bases, leaving 10 bases between them. Germline V gene data show CDR1 as SGDLS and CDR2 as YYNGEE. The CDR3 spans 15 residues. The CDR3 DNA is TGTGCCAGCAGCGTAGGGCAGGGAGGCACCGGGGAGCTGTTTTTT. It yields the protein CASSVGQGGTGELFF.

V and J are TRBV5-4 and TRBJ1-2; D might be TRBD1 (5 bases). This CDR3 is built from 16 residues. Germline loops: CDR1 SGHNT, CDR2 YYREEE (reference sequence). The ends were cut back, 0 bases at V and 3 bases at J, with 15 bases in the middle. CDR3 protein: CASSLAARGGDYGYTF. The CDR3, as DNA: TGTGCCAGCAGCTTGGCCGCAAGGGGAGGAGACTATGGCTACACCTTC.

The chain combines TRBV2 with TRBJ1-2, with D uncertain. V was pared by 6 bases and J by 2 bases, with 7 bases between. The CDR3 contains 12 residues. Germline CDR1 reads SNHLY; CDR2 reads FYNNEI. The CDR3 DNA follows: TGTGCCAGCAGGGTCGGGAACTATGGCTACACCTTC. Its protein product is CASRVGNYGYTF.

The chain joins TRBV30 to TRBJ1-6; D remains ambiguous. The germline CDR1 and CDR2 sequences are GTSNPN and SVGIG (reference sequence). This CDR3 has 15 amino acids. Trimming pared 4 bases from V and 3 bases from J, leaving 13 bases between. CDR3 sequence (DNA): TGTGCCTGGAAGAACGGCCGGTACTATAATTCACCCCTCCACTTT. Translated: CAWKNGRYYNSPLHF.

The chain uses TRBV2 and TRBJ2-7, with TRBD2 as a possible D gene (6 bases). V gave up 9 bases and J gave up 2 bases, with 11 bases separating them. Germline V gene lookup returns CDR1 SNHLY and CDR2 FYNNEI. This CDR3 contains 12 residues. The CDR3 loop is CASMWGAYEQYF. The CDR3 nucleotides are TGTGCCAGTATGTGGGGGGCCTACGAGCAGTACTTC.

The V and J genes are TRBV5-5 and TRBJ2-3; D gene ambiguous. The CDR3 has 14 amino acids. Per the germline V gene, CDR1 is SGHKS and CDR2 is YYEKEE (reference sequence). V was pared by 0 bases and J by 2 bases, with 7 bases between. CDR3 loop: CASSLGWATDTQYF. The CDR3 nucleotides read TGTGCCAGCAGCTTGGGTTGGGCCACAGATACGCAGTATTTT.

The chain joins TRBV6-5 to TRBJ1-2; D might be TRBD1 (5 bases). Germline V gene data show CDR1 as MNHEY and CDR2 as SVGAGI. This CDR3 has 13 residues. V was shortened by 5 bases and J by 4 bases, with 11 bases between the two germline ends. The CDR3 sequence: CASSLQEGYGYTF. The CDR3 DNA is TGTGCCAGCAGTCTACAGGAAGGCTATGGCTACACCTTC.